Below are 8 T cell receptor beta chains sequenced from a single sample in a study of post-analysis software for immune sequencing data. General study points: Five TRBV segments occurring more often in patients than controls included TRBV5-6, TRBV5-1 and TRBV20-1.

Every TCR beta cDNA library bore unique molecular identifiers. TCRdb reprocessed the PCR reads with MiXCR, giving one entry per CDR3 protein. The sample has hundreds of thousands of distinct CDR3 sequences; more than 30% are singletons. No antigens are known for them. Material for sequencing was blood. The source of these receptors is a girl between 2 and 10 years old with multiple sclerosis.

The chain is built from TRBV5-1 and TRBJ1-6; 10 nucleotides align to TRBD1. Germline V lookup: CDR1 SGHRS, CDR2 YFSETQ. V was pared by 4 bases and J by 7 bases, with 8 bases of the junction left unmatched. CDR3 length: 16 residues. The CDR3 DNA reads as TGCGCCAGCAGCCTCGGGACAGGGGACGACAATTCACCCCTCCACTTT. Translated: CASSLGTGDDNSPLHF.

The rearrangement links TRBV7-2 to TRBJ1-2; TRBD1 might be the D (5 bases). The germline V and J ends were trimmed by 5 bases and 7 bases, with 23 bases remaining between them. This CDR3 spans 16 amino acids. CDR1 is SGHTA, CDR2 FQGNSA, per germline. CDR3 protein: CASSIQPQGDSLGYTF. The DNA of the CDR3 is TGTGCCAGCAGCATCCAACCTCAGGGCGATAGCCTTGGCTACACCTTC.

The chain carries TRBV10-1 and TRBJ2-5, with D maybe TRBD1 (7 bases). V was clipped by 3 bases and J by 5 bases, with 16 bases between them. This CDR3 is built from 15 residues. Germline V lookup: CDR1 WNHNN, CDR2 SYGVQD (reference sequence). This CDR3 is CASSEFQGGSETQYF. CDR3 nucleotide sequence: TGCGCCAGCAGTGAATTTCAGGGGGGCTCGGAGACCCAGTACTTC.

The chain uses TRBV5-1 and TRBJ2-1; D is uncertain. In germline, CDR1 is SGHRS, CDR2 YFSETQ. This CDR3 spans 14 amino acids. V lost 0 bases to trimming and J lost 9 bases, with 13 bases between them. DNA of the CDR3: TGCGCCAGCAGCTTGGGATCCCAGTACCCTGAGCAGTTCTTC. Amino acid sequence: CASSLGSQYPEQFF.

The sample holds one count of this clonotype. This chain joins TRBV20-1 and TRBJ2-1; the match to TRBD1 covers 12 bases. With V trimmed by 4 bases and J by 7 bases, 8 bases remained unmatched. In germline, CDR1 is DFQATT, CDR2 SNEGSKA (reference sequence). The length of the CDR3 is 15 residues. The CDR3 loop is CSAKEGDRGLNEQFF. DNA of the CDR3: TGCAGTGCTAAAGAGGGGGACAGGGGGCTAAATGAGCAGTTCTTC.

This clonotype was recorded many times. V and J are TRBV29-1 and TRBJ2-7; the D gene is possibly TRBD2 (6 bases). The germline gives CDR1 SQVTM, CDR2 ANQGSEA. The CDR3 has 12 residues. Trimming took off 0 bases at V and 5 bases at J, with 8 bases between the two ends. CDR3 region: CSVEDWRDEQYF. The DNA for the CDR3 is TGCAGCGTTGAAGATTGGAGGGACGAGCAGTACTTC.

The J gene is TRBJ2-7, the V gene TRBV29-1; 10 bases align to TRBD1. CDR3 size: 16 residues. CDR1 and CDR2 (germline): SQVTM, ANQGSEA. Trimming at V came to 6 bases and at J to 3 bases, leaving 14 bases not matched to a gene. The CDR3 DNA reads as TGCAGCGTGGGGGCGAACTCGGGACAGGGGTTCTACGAGCAGTACTTC. It translates to CSVGANSGQGFYEQYF.

A remark on this clonotype: Sequence at one end of the junction differs from germline and may be a read error. The rearrangement uses TRBV7-8 and TRBJ2-2; the D gene is possibly TRBD1 (6 bases). This CDR3 is 14 amino acids long. From germline, CDR1 is SGHVS and CDR2 FQNEAQ. The CDR3 nucleotides are TGTGCCAGCAGCTACCAGGGGAACGCCGGGGAGCTGTTTTTT. Translated: CASSYQGNAGELFF.